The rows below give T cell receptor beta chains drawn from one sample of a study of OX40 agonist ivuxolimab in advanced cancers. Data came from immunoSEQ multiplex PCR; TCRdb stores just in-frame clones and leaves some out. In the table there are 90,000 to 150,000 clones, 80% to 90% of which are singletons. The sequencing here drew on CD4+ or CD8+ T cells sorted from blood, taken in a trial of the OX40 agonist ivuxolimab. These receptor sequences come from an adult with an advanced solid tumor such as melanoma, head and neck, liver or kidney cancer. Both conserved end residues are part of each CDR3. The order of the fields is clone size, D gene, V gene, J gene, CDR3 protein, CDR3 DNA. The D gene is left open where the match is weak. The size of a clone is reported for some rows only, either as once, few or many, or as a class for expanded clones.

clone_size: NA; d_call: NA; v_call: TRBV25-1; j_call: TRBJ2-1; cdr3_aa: CASKRGAGNEQFF; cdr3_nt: TGTGCCAGCAAACGGGGGGCGGGGAATGAGCAGTTCTTC
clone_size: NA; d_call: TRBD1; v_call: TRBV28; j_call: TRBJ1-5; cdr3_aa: CASSLGDRPYSNQPQHF; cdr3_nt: TGTGCCAGCAGTTTAGGGGACAGGCCTTATAGCAATCAGCCCCAGCATTTT
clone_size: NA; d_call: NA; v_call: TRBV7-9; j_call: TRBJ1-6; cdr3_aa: CASSLAGAYNSPLHF; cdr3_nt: TGTGCCAGCAGCTTAGCCGGAGCTTATAATTCACCCCTCCACTTT
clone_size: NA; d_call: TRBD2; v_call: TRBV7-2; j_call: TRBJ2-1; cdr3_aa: CASSQRGGNEQFF; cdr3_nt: TGTGCCAGCAGCCAGCGGGGGGGCAATGAGCAGTTCTTC
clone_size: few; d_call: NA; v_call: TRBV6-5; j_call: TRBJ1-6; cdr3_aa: CASSWGRIYSPLHF; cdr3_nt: TGTGCCAGCAGTTGGGGCCGAATTTATTCACCCCTCCACTTT
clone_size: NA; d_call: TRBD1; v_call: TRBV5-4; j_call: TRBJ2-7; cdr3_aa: CASSWEGQGAAYEQYF; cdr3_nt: TGTGCCAGCAGCTGGGAGGGACAGGGGGCTGCCTACGAGCAGTACTTC
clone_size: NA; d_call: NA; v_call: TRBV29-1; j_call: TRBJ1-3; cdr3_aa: CSTRDTSGNTIYF; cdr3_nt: TGCAGCACGCGGGACACCTCTGGAAACACCATATATTTT
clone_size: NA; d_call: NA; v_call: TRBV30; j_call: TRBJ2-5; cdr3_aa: CAWSVLQGIQETQYF; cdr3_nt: TGTGCCTGGAGTGTTTTGCAGGGAATTCAAGAGACCCAGTACTTC
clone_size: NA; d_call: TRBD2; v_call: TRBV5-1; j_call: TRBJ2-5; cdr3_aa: CASSLQGSGGETQYF; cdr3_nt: TGCGCCAGCAGCTTGCAGGGTAGCGGGGGTGAGACCCAGTACTTC
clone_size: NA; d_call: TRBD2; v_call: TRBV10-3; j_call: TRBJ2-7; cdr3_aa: CAISETSGGLYEQYF; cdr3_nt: TGTGCCATCAGTGAAACTAGCGGGGGCCTGTACGAGCAGTACTTC
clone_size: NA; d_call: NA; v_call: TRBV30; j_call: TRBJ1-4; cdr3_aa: CAWSVGTANEKLFF; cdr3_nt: TGTGCCTGGAGTGTAGGGACTGCTAATGAAAAACTGTTTTTT
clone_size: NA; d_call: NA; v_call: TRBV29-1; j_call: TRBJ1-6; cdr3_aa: CSVGLNYNSPLHF; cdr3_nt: TGCAGCGTTGGCCTAAACTATAATTCACCCCTCCACTTT
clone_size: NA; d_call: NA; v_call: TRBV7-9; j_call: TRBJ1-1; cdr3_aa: CASSFRGRDTEAFF; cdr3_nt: TGTGCCAGCAGCTTCCGGGGGCGGGACACTGAAGCTTTCTTT
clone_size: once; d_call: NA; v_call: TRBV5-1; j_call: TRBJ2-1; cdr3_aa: CASSLAGDVSYNEQFF; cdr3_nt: TGCGCCAGCAGCTTGGCCGGGGACGTCTCCTACAATGAGCAGTTCTTC
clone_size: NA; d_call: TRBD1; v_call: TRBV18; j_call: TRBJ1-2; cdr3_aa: CASSLGQGFNGYTF; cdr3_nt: TGTGCCAGCTCACTGGGACAGGGGTTTAATGGCTACACCTTC
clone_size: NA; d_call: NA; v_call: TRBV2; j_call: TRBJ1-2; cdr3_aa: CASNKIPSGEGYTF; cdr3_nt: TGTGCCAGCAATAAAATCCCCTCCGGGGAAGGCTACACCTTC
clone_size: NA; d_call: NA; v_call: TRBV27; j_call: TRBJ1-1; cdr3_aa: CASSSPGLNTEAFF; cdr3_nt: TGTGCCAGCAGTTCCCCAGGGTTGAACACTGAAGCTTTCTTT
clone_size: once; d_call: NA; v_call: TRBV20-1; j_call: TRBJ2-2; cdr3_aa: CSARGPGELFF; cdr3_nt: TGCAGTGCTAGGGGGCCCGGGGAGCTGTTTTTT
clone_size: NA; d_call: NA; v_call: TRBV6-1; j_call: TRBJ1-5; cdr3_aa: CASSEGPLGIQPQHF; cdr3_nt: TGTGCCAGCAGTGAAGGGCCCTTGGGGATCCAGCCCCAGCATTTT
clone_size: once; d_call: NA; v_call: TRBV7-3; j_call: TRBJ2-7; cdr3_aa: CASSLEAGDSYEQYF; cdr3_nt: TGTGCCAGCAGCTTAGAGGCAGGGGATTCCTACGAGCAGTACTTC
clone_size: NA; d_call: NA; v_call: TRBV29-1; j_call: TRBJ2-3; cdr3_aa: CSGGVSSSDTQYF; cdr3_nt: TGCAGCGGGGGGGTTAGCAGCTCAGATACGCAGTATTTT
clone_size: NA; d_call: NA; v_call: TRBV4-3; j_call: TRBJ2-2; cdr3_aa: CASSQVSKNTGELFF; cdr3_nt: TGCGCCAGCAGCCAAGTGAGCAAGAACACCGGGGAGCTGTTTTTT
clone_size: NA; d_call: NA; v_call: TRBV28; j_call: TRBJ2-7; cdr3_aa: CASSPRRQESYF; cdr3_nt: TGTGCCAGCAGTCCCAGGAGACAGGAGTCGTACTTC
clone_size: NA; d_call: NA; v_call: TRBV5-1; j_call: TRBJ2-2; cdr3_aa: CASSPGTGLNTGELFF; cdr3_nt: TGCGCCAGCAGCCCTGGGACTGGCCTCAACACCGGGGAGCTGTTTTTT
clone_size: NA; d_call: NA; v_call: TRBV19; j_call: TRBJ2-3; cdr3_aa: CASRSSTDTQYF; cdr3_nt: TGTGCCAGTAGGTCTAGCACAGATACGCAGTATTTT
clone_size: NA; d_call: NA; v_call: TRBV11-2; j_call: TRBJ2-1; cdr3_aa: CASTLTIASPGEQFF; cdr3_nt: TGTGCCAGCACCCTTACGATAGCGAGCCCCGGTGAGCAGTTCTTC
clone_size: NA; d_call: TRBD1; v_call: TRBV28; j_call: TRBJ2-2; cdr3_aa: CASSTYSTGGITGELFF; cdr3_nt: TGTGCCAGCAGTACCTACTCGACAGGGGGCATCACCGGGGAGCTGTTTTTT
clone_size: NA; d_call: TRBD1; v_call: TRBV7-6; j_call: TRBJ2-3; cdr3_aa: CASSRRDRGSDTQYF; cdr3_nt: TGTGCCAGCAGTCGCCGGGACAGGGGGTCAGATACGCAGTATTTT
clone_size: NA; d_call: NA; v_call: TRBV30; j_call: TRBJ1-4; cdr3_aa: CAWSVGGEKLFF; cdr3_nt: TGTGCCTGGAGTGTAGGTGGTGAAAAACTGTTTTTT
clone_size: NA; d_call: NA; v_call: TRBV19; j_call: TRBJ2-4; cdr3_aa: CASSIGQALNIQYF; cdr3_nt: TGTGCCAGTAGTATAGGTCAAGCCTTAAACATTCAGTACTTC
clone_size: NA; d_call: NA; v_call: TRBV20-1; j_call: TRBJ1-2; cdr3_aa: CSVQANYGYTF; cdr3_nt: TGCAGTGTACAGGCAAACTATGGCTACACCTTC
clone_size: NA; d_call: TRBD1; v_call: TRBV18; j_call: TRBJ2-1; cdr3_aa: CASSRTGEEQFF; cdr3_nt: TGTGCCAGCTCTCGTACAGGGGAAGAGCAGTTCTTC
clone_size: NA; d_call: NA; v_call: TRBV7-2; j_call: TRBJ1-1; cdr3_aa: CASSLGGPNTEAFF; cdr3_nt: TGTGCCAGCAGCTTAGGAGGGCCGAACACTGAAGCTTTCTTT
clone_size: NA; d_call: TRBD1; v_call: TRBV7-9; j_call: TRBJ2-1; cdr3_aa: CASSIGGTGVNEQFF; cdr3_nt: TGTGCCAGCAGCATAGGCGGGACAGGGGTGAATGAGCAGTTCTTC
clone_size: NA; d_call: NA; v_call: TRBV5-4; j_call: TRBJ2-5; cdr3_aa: CASSSRGDQETQYF; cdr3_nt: TGTGCCAGCAGCTCTAGGGGGGACCAAGAGACCCAGTACTTC
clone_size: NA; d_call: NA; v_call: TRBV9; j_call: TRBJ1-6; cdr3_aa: CASSGATYNSPLHF; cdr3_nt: TGTGCCAGCAGCGGGGCAACCTATAATTCACCCCTCCACTTT
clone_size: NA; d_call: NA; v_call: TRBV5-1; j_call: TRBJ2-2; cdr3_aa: CASSLGPGPGELFF; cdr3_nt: TGCGCCAGCAGCTTGGGGCCGGGGCCCGGGGAGCTGTTTTTT
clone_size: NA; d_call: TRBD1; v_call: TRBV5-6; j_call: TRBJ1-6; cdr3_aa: CASSRGTEALTGNSPLHF; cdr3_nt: TGTGCCAGCAGCAGGGGGACAGAAGCCTTGACGGGGAATTCACCCCTCCACTTT
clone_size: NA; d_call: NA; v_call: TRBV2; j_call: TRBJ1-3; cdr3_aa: CASVGYSSGNTIYF; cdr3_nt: TGTGCCAGCGTGGGGTACAGCTCTGGAAACACCATATATTTT
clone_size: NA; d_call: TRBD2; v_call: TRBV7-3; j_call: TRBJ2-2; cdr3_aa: CASSKSGGNTGELFF; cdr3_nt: TGTGCCAGCAGCAAAAGCGGGGGGAACACCGGGGAGCTGTTTTTT
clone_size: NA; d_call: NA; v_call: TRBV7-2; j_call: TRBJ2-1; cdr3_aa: CASSGDRYNEQFF; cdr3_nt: TGTGCCAGCTCAGGGGATCGTTACAATGAGCAGTTCTTC
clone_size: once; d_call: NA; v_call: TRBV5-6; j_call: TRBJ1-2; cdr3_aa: CASSLDPMGYTF; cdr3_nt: TGTGCCAGCAGCTTAGATCCTATGGGCTACACCTTC
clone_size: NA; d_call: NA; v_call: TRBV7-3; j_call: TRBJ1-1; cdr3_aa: CASGRLMNTEAFF; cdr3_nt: TGTGCCAGCGGGCGCCTAATGAACACTGAAGCTTTCTTT
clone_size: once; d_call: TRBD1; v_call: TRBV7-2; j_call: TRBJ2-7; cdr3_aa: CASSFHYRGRYEQYF; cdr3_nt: TGTGCCAGCAGCTTTCATTACAGGGGTCGCTACGAGCAGTACTTC
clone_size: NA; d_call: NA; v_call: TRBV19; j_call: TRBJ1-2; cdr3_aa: CASSMARVDYGYTF; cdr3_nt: TGTGCCAGTAGTATGGCCAGGGTCGACTATGGCTACACCTTC
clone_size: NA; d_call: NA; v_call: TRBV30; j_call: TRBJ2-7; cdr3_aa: CAFRDNLYSSF; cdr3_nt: TGTGCCTTCCGGGACAACTTATATTCGTCCTTC
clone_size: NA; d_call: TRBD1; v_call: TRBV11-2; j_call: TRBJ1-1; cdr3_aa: CASTRGQGETEAFF; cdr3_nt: TGTGCCAGCACCCGGGGACAGGGCGAGACTGAAGCTTTCTTT
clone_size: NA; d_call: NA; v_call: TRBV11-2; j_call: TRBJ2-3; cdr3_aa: CASSLVSGVTDTQYF; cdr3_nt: TGTGCCAGCAGCTTAGTTTCAGGGGTAACAGATACGCAGTATTTT
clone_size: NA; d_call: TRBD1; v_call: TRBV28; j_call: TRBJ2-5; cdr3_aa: CASSPDGTGRETQYF; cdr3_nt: TGTGCCAGCAGCCCCGACGGGACAGGGAGAGAGACCCAGTACTTC
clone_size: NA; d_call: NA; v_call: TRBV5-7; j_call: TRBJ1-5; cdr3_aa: CASSFGGASNQPQHF; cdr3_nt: TGTGCCAGCAGCTTTGGCGGAGCTAGCAATCAGCCCCAGCATTTT